This entry describes one T cell receptor (beta chain). The antigen remains undetermined. Unique molecular identifiers were carried by the TCR beta cDNA libraries. TCRdb passed the PCR reads through MiXCR, listing each CDR3 protein once. This sample yields approximately 730,000 distinct CDR3 sequences, of which 46% are seen a single time; 4.9% belongs to the top ten. Germline V gene sequence: CDR1 MNHEY, CDR2 SVGAGI. This CDR3 comprises 16 residues. Germline trimming cut 3 bases from V and 7 bases from J; bases unmatched to any gene: 10. This sample was taken from a study of post-analysis software for immune sequencing data. As for the study in general: Several disease courses (relapsing-remitting, secondary progressive and progressive-relapsing) of multiple sclerosis were included. Study-level results: TRBV5-6, TRBV5-1 and TRBV20-1 belonged to a set of about 5 TRBV segments that were more frequent in patients than controls. The normalized Chao1 diversity of multiple sclerosis patients was significantly lower than that of controls.

The receptor comes from a girl between 5 and 17 years old with multiple sclerosis. V is TRBV6-5 and J is TRBJ2-1; 9 nucleotides line up with TRBD2. The sequencing input was blood. The CDR3 loop is CASSYSPSGRSNEQFF. The DNA for the CDR3 is TGTGCCAGCAGTTATTCCCCCAGCGGGAGGAGTAATGAGCAGTTCTTC.